A selection of T cell receptor beta chains follows, all from one sample in a study of blood T cell repertoires in COVID-19. Produced via immunoSEQ multiplex PCR; TCRdb's table is partial and in-frame only. The sample has roughly 500,000 clones, more than 75% seen once. The sequenced sample consisted of PBMCs or T cells enriched from blood (not recorded which). These receptors originate from a woman in her 40s who had recovered from COVID-19. Each CDR3 is given with its conserved first and last residue. A D gene is named only where the DNA matches it firmly. Expanded clones get a size class; other rows say once, few or many, or leave the size out.

D: TRBD2; J: TRBJ2-2; V: TRBV5-1; size: -; DNA: TGCGCCAGCAGCCTAGGGGAGGGCGGGGAGCTGTTTTTT; CDR3: CASSLGEGGELFF
D: TRBD1; J: TRBJ1-1; V: TRBV19; size: once; DNA: TGTGCCAGTAGTATTGACAGGGGGCTTACTGAAGCTTTCTTT; CDR3: CASSIDRGLTEAFF
D: TRBD1; J: TRBJ1-1; V: TRBV30; size: -; DNA: TGTGCCTGGAACCGGGACAGGGCTTCTGAAGCTTTCTTT; CDR3: CAWNRDRASEAFF
D: TRBD1; J: TRBJ1-2; V: TRBV6-5; size: -; DNA: TGTGCCAGCAGGCGGGACAGAGGAGGCTACACCTTC; CDR3: CASRRDRGGYTF
D: TRBD2; J: TRBJ2-5; V: TRBV4-1; size: -; DNA: TGCGCCAGCAGCCAAGATCAGGTAGCGGGGACCCTCCAAGAGACCCAGTACTTC; CDR3: CASSQDQVAGTLQETQYF
D: TRBD2; J: TRBJ2-3; V: TRBV18; size: -; DNA: TGTGCCAGCTCACCACCAAACGCTAAGCGGGAAGGAGATACGCAGTATTTT; CDR3: CASSPPNAKREGDTQYF
D: TRBD2; J: TRBJ2-1; V: TRBV19; size: -; DNA: TGTGCCAGTAGTATATCTGGACTAGCGAAACACAATGAGCAGTTCTTC; CDR3: CASSISGLAKHNEQFF
D: -; J: TRBJ2-1; V: TRBV6-5; size: -; DNA: TGTGCCAGCAGAGGTGACAGACACAATGAGCAGTTCTTC; CDR3: CASRGDRHNEQFF
D: TRBD1; J: TRBJ2-2; V: TRBV18; size: -; DNA: TGTGCCAGCTCACCCCGACCCGGGACAGGGGCGACCGGGGAGCTGTTTTTT; CDR3: CASSPRPGTGATGELFF
D: TRBD2; J: TRBJ2-7; V: TRBV3-1/TRBV3-2; size: -; DNA: TGTGCCACCGAAAATTCTGGGAGACTAGCGGGAGTCGGTGCCATTTACGAGCAGTACTTC; CDR3: CATENSGRLAGVGAIYEQYF
D: -; J: TRBJ1-4; V: TRBV19; size: once; DNA: TGTGCCAGTAAGCTTGAAGGGGCTAATGAAAAACTGTTTTTT; CDR3: CASKLEGANEKLFF
D: -; J: TRBJ2-7; V: TRBV7-9; size: many; DNA: TGTGCCAGCAGCTTAGCGGCGCTCGGGGGCGAGCAGTACTTC; CDR3: CASSLAALGGEQYF
D: -; J: TRBJ2-7; V: TRBV7-9; size: once; DNA: TGTGCCAGCAGCAATTCGGCCTACGAGCAGTACTTC; CDR3: CASSNSAYEQYF
D: -; J: TRBJ2-2; V: TRBV7-2; size: -; DNA: TGTGCCAGCAGCCCTCGAACGGGCACCGGGGAGCTGTTTTTT; CDR3: CASSPRTGTGELFF
D: -; J: TRBJ1-2; V: TRBV7-9; size: -; DNA: TGTGCCAGCAGCTTTTCCGGCCGAGGGAAAGACGGCTACACCTTC; CDR3: CASSFSGRGKDGYTF
D: TRBD1; J: TRBJ1-2; V: TRBV5-5; size: once; DNA: TGTGCCAGCAGCCCCGGGACAGGCCCTTTTGGCTACACCTTC; CDR3: CASSPGTGPFGYTF
D: TRBD1; J: TRBJ1-2; V: TRBV7-2; size: -; DNA: TGTGCCAGCAGCTCTCGGACAGGGGGGCCCTATGGCTACACCTTC; CDR3: CASSSRTGGPYGYTF
D: -; J: TRBJ1-2; V: TRBV5-1; size: -; DNA: TGCGCCAGCGAGGTCCAGGGTGGGGATGGCTACACCTTC; CDR3: CASEVQGGDGYTF
D: TRBD1; J: TRBJ1-5; V: TRBV19; size: -; DNA: TGTGCCAGTGGGACGAGACAGGGGGCAAGCAATCAGCCCCAGCATTTT; CDR3: CASGTRQGASNQPQHF
D: -; J: TRBJ2-3; V: TRBV5-4; size: -; DNA: TGTGCCAGCAGCTTGGCACAGGGCAGCACAGATACGCAGTATTTT; CDR3: CASSLAQGSTDTQYF
D: -; J: TRBJ2-1; V: TRBV7-9; size: few; DNA: TGTGCCAGCAGCTATAAAGGAGAGTCCTACAATGAGCAGTTCTTC; CDR3: CASSYKGESYNEQFF
D: TRBD2; J: TRBJ2-1; V: TRBV19; size: -; DNA: TGTGCCAGTGCCACTAGCGGGAGGTTTGCTGAGCAGTTCTTC; CDR3: CASATSGRFAEQFF
D: TRBD1; J: TRBJ2-1; V: TRBV6-5; size: -; DNA: TGTGCCAGCAGTTACGATTATTCGCCAGGGGGCAATGAGCAGTTCTTC; CDR3: CASSYDYSPGGNEQFF
D: -; J: TRBJ2-7; V: TRBV2; size: -; DNA: TGTGCCAGCAGTGAAGGGACTTACGGCTACGAGCAGTACTTC; CDR3: CASSEGTYGYEQYF
D: -; J: TRBJ2-7; V: TRBV11-1; size: -; DNA: TGTGCCAGCAGCCCGAGCAACTACGAGCAGTACTTC; CDR3: CASSPSNYEQYF
D: -; J: TRBJ1-4; V: TRBV18; size: -; DNA: TGTGCCAGCTCACCCACCACGATCTCTAGGGAGGAAAAACTGTTTTTT; CDR3: CASSPTTISREEKLFF
D: TRBD1; J: TRBJ1-6; V: TRBV11-2; size: -; DNA: TGTGCCAGCAGCTACCGGGACAGGGGGCGTTCACCCCTCCACTTT; CDR3: CASSYRDRGRSPLHF
D: TRBD1; J: TRBJ2-7; V: TRBV7-2; size: -; DNA: TGTGCCAGCAGCCTCCGAGGGGGACAGGGTGTTATCGAGCAGTACTTC; CDR3: CASSLRGGQGVIEQYF
D: TRBD2; J: TRBJ2-7; V: TRBV5-1; size: -; DNA: TGCGCCAGCAGCTTTGGCGGGGGAAACTACGAGCAGTACTTC; CDR3: CASSFGGGNYEQYF
D: -; J: TRBJ1-1; V: TRBV18; size: -; DNA: TGTGCCAGCTCACCCTCACGAGGGGGGAACACTGAAGCTTTCTTT; CDR3: CASSPSRGGNTEAFF
D: TRBD2; J: TRBJ2-3; V: TRBV5-1; size: -; DNA: TGCGCCAGCAGCCCCACCCTAGCGGGAGGGACAGATACGCAGTATTTT; CDR3: CASSPTLAGGTDTQYF
D: TRBD2; J: TRBJ2-5; V: TRBV7-9; size: -; DNA: TGTGCCAGCAGTTCCCGACTAGCGGCCTCCCAAGAGACCCAGTACTTC; CDR3: CASSSRLAASQETQYF
D: TRBD2; J: TRBJ2-2; V: TRBV24-1; size: -; DNA: TGTGCCACCAGTGATCCCCCCGGGGGGGGCGGCACCGGGGAGCTGTTTTTT; CDR3: CATSDPPGGGGTGELFF
D: -; J: TRBJ2-7; V: TRBV27; size: -; DNA: TGTGCCAGCACCCGGTTATTGGGGGCGCGCTACGAGCAGTACTTC; CDR3: CASTRLLGARYEQYF
D: TRBD1; J: TRBJ1-2; V: TRBV12-5; size: once; DNA: TGTGCTAGTGGTTTTACGACAGGGGGCGCGTCTAACTATGGCTACACCTTC; CDR3: CASGFTTGGASNYGYTF
D: TRBD1; J: TRBJ2-1; V: TRBV5-1; size: once; DNA: TGCGCCAGCAGCTTGGCCGGGACAGGGATAGGGAATGAGCAGTTCTTC; CDR3: CASSLAGTGIGNEQFF
D: TRBD1; J: TRBJ2-5; V: TRBV29-1; size: -; DNA: TGCAGCGTGACCGGGACAGTGGACCAAGAGACCCAGTACTTC; CDR3: CSVTGTVDQETQYF
D: -; J: TRBJ2-2; V: TRBV11-2; size: -; DNA: TGTGCCAGCAGCCTAGTTCTAAACCGGGAGCTGTTTTTT; CDR3: CASSLVLNRELFF
D: TRBD1; J: TRBJ2-7; V: TRBV6-5; size: -; DNA: TGTGCCAGCAGGACCGGACAGGGGGGAAACTACGAGCAGTACTTC; CDR3: CASRTGQGGNYEQYF
D: TRBD1; J: TRBJ2-7; V: TRBV6-1; size: -; DNA: TGTGCCAGCAGTGAAGAGGGACAGGGGAAGAGTAGTACGCGGGCGTTCCTCTACGAGCAGTACTTC; CDR3: CASSEEGQGKSSTRAFLYEQYF
D: TRBD1; J: TRBJ2-7; V: TRBV3-1/TRBV3-2; size: -; DNA: TGTGCCAGCAGCCACGGGACAGCCAGCTCCTACGAGCAGTACTTC; CDR3: CASSHGTASSYEQYF
D: -; J: TRBJ1-2; V: TRBV12-3/TRBV12-4; size: -; DNA: TGTGCCAGCAGTTTATTCCAGGGATATGGCTACACCTTC; CDR3: CASSLFQGYGYTF
D: TRBD1; J: TRBJ2-5; V: TRBV29-1; size: -; DNA: TGCAGCGTGGCAGGGGGCGGGGAGACCCAGTACTTC; CDR3: CSVAGGGETQYF
D: -; J: TRBJ2-1; V: TRBV7-9; size: -; DNA: TGTGCCAGCAGGTCAGGCTTAGCGGCTTACAACAATGAGCAGTTCTTC; CDR3: CASRSGLAAYNNEQFF
D: TRBD1; J: TRBJ1-2; V: TRBV10-3; size: -; DNA: TGTGCCATCAGTGAACTCAGGGGGCGCGGTAGCTATGGCTACACCTTC; CDR3: CAISELRGRGSYGYTF
D: -; J: TRBJ2-3; V: TRBV5-6; size: -; DNA: TGTGCCAGCAGCTTGGAGGGGCGCGATGTGTGGACAGATACGCAGTATTTT; CDR3: CASSLEGRDVWTDTQYF
D: -; J: TRBJ1-2; V: TRBV5-5; size: few; DNA: TGTGCCAGCAGCTTACTCTATGGCTACACCTTC; CDR3: CASSLLYGYTF
D: TRBD2; J: TRBJ2-7; V: TRBV6-2/TRBV6-3; size: -; DNA: TGTGCCAGCAGTTACACGGGAGGGCCAGGAAGCCTAGACGAGCAGTACTTC; CDR3: CASSYTGGPGSLDEQYF
D: TRBD2; J: TRBJ2-1; V: TRBV7-2; size: -; DNA: TGTGCCAGCAGCTTACGGGGACTAGCGGGAGGGCCGGGAAATGAGCAGTTCTTC; CDR3: CASSLRGLAGGPGNEQFF